The sequence of this TCR beta chain was determined in a study of CD8 T cells in ankylosing spondylitis. Study-wide findings and caveats: Among TCR beta sequences, a motif of roughly 8 highly homologous variants appeared characteristic of ankylosing spondylitis blood. Disease-linked clones were CD8+ and relatively rare in peripheral blood.

Library preparation for TCR beta used quantitative 5'-RACE with molecular barcodes. Via MiXCR, TCRdb re-called the 5' RACE reads, giving one row per CDR3 protein. The sample contains some 250,000 distinct CDR3 sequences, 20% to 30% of which appear only once. Worth noting for this clonotype: Antigen unknown.

V lost 3 bases to trimming and J lost 4 bases, with 10 bases between them. Germline V lookup: CDR1 DFQATT, CDR2 SNEGSKA (reference sequence). The length of the CDR3 is 13 residues. The specimen sequenced was blood, either unsorted or a sorted T cell fraction (not recorded which). This TCR was sampled from a male donor with ankylosing spondylitis or in good health (not recorded which). V is TRBV20-1 and J is TRBJ1-5; no firm D call. In DNA form, the CDR3 reads TGCAGTGCTAGGGGCCCGGCGAATCAGCCCCAGCATTTT. Protein sequence: CSARGPANQPQHF.